This TCR beta chain is drawn from a study of response to subunit inactivated influenza vaccine. This CDR3 region has 15 residues. The germline V gene has CDR1 MNHEY and CDR2 SVGEGT. V was pared by 0 bases and J by 0 bases, with 6 bases between. TCRdb reprocessed the RT-PCR reads via MiXCR and lists one record per CDR3 protein. The sample lists more than 550,000 distinct CDR3 sequences, over 9% occurring once. This clonotype was counted a few times. Another study also made use of these data, one on T cells expressing NK-cell markers. That paper states: 5'RACE template switching with UMIs produced the TCR beta cDNA. Certain NKG2C+ T cell clones were expanded, and their HCMV specificity remained unclear.

The clonotype comes from a man aged 50-59 years who received an inactivated influenza vaccine. The sequencing used PBMCs from blood, collected on the day of vaccination. The chain has TRBV6-2 or TRBV6-3 and TRBJ1-3, with D unclear. The CDR3 sequence is CASSYSPSSGNTIYF. DNA for the CDR3: TGTGCCAGCAGTTACTCGCCCAGCTCTGGAAACACCATATATTTT.